Below are 6 T cell receptor beta chains sequenced from a single sample in a study of T cells in Graves' hyperthyroidism and ophthalmopathy. The CDR3 regions of TCR beta were amplified from RNA transcripts. A first-round RT-PCR of the TCR CDR3 used the HTBI primer set. One entry per CDR3 protein results from TCRdb running MiXCR on the multiplex PCR reads. The top ten clones hold approximately 30% of a sample with a few hundred thousand distinct CDR3 sequences, about 16% of them seen once. Sequenced input: blood. These receptors originate from a woman in her twenties or thirties with Graves' hyperthyroidism.

The genes are TRBV5-1 and TRBJ2-1, with 11 bases aligning to TRBD2. V shed 5 bases, J shed 8 bases, and the junction held 6 bases outside the gene matches. Germline loops: CDR1 SGHRS, CDR2 YFSETQ. This CDR3 is 14 amino acids long. The CDR3 DNA is TGCGCCAGCAGTGAGACTAGCGGGAAGTATGAGCAGTTCTTC. Translating it yields CASSETSGKYEQFF.

Only a few counts were recorded for this clonotype. The chain links TRBV27 to TRBJ2-2, with D perhaps TRBD1 (5 bases). From germline, CDR1 is MNHEY and CDR2 SMNVEV (reference sequence). CDR3 length: 13 amino acids. The V gene lost 6 bases and the J gene lost 0 bases, with 5 bases spanning the gap. DNA of the CDR3: TGTGCCAGCAGAGGGGCGAACACCGGGGAGCTGTTTTTT. Protein: CASRGANTGELFF.

This clonotype was recorded at least ten times. The rearrangement joins TRBV12-3 or TRBV12-4 to TRBJ2-1; D gene uncertain. CDR3 length equals 14 residues. V was trimmed by 6 bases and J by 2 bases, leaving 11 bases between them. CDR3 protein: CASRGSWTYNEQFF. Written as DNA, the CDR3 is TGTGCCAGCAGGGGCTCCTGGACCTACAATGAGCAGTTCTTC.

This clonotype was counted a few times. Germline is not matched at one junction end, which may reflect a read error. CDR3 sequence (DNA): TGTGCTAGCAGCTCAGGGGGGAGATCCCAAGAGACCCAGTACTTC. Its translation: CASSSGGRSQETQYF. The chain recombines TRBV7-7 with TRBJ2-5; D perhaps matches TRBD1 (7 bases). Per germline, CDR1 SSHAT and CDR2 FNYEAQ (reference sequence). The CDR3 totals 15 residues.

The chain joins TRBV28 to TRBJ1-2, with D perhaps matching TRBD1 (5 bases). The CDR3 is 15 amino acids. V was cut by 6 bases and J by 0 bases, with 14 bases left in between. Germline CDR1 and CDR2: MDHEN and SYDVKM. Here the CDR3 reads CASRLQWGSNYGYTF. Written as DNA, the CDR3 is TGTGCCAGCAGATTACAGTGGGGCTCTAACTATGGCTACACCTTC.

This clonotype was counted ten times or more. This rearrangement joins TRBV11-3 to TRBJ2-3; D gene uncertain. The CDR3 spans 16 residues. Germline CDR1 and CDR2: SGHNT and YENEEA. Trimming took off 1 base at V and 3 bases at J, with 14 bases between the two ends. The CDR3 reads CASSLGRSTRTDTQYF. The CDR3, as DNA: TGTGCCAGCAGCTTAGGACGAAGCACTCGTACAGATACGCAGTATTTT.